What follows is one T cell receptor (beta chain) and its context. Its antigen is unknown. The sample comes from a study of cytomegalovirus exposure and HLA in healthy donors. The primer mix had 60 Vbeta and 13 Jbeta primers. Repertoires were generated with immunoSEQ multiplex PCR, while TCRdb's copy carries only in-frame clones and drops some. Of about 120,000 clones listed, 65% to 85% are singletons. Study findings and constraints: Later analysis found that TCR beta chains associated with HLA were more clonally expanded than other, equally common chains. A later examination showed that TCR association rates differed by HLA locus, with DRB1 most and HLA-C fewest. The classifier was said to identify cytomegalovirus status with high specificity and sensitivity. The study put 150 or so TCR beta chains on its list as cytomegalovirus-associated.

The clonotype comes from a woman aged 35 to 49 in good health and CMV-seropositive. The sample was PBMCs.

CDR3 amino acids: CASSPPTIYSYEQYF. CDR3 nucleotides: TGTGCCAGCTCCCCCCCTACCATTTACTCCTACGAGCAGTACTTC. This sequence joins TRBV18 and TRBJ2-7; D is uncertain. This CDR3 region has 15 residues. V shed 6 bases and J shed 0 bases, with 15 bases lying between them. Germline V gene lookup returns CDR1 KGHSH and CDR2 LQKENI.